The present TCR beta chain was sequenced within a study of blood T cell repertoires in COVID-19. About the study: COVID-19 samples collected from the United States, Italy and Spain covered acute and convalescent phases. T cells, B-cell-depleted T cells, or PBMCs supplied cDNA or gDNA.

The J segment lost 1 base and the V segment lost 3 bases, leaving 12 bases of the junction unmatched. The CDR3 totals 18 residues. Germline loops: CDR1 SGHKS, CDR2 YYEKEE (reference sequence). Source study methods: Counts of nucleated cells, estimated from reference gene primer amplification, were obtained. Sequencing used immunoSEQ multiplex PCR; TCRdb keeps in-frame clones, though not all of them. V and J calls and clone size follow that table, whereas D and trimming were derived from the DNA. The sample has about 240,000 clones, roughly 80% seen once. The TCR originated in an older woman with active or convalescent COVID-19. The sequenced material came from peripheral blood. The chain links TRBV5-5 to TRBJ1-3; 8 bases map to TRBD1. CDR3 sequence (DNA): TGTGCCAGCAGCTCGACCGGGACAGGCAAGGGGTCTGGAAACACCATATATTTT. This sequence encodes CASSSTGTGKGSGNTIYF. The whole variable domain, filled in from reference TRBV5-5 and TRBJ1-3, reads DAGVTQSPTHLIKTRGQQVTLRCSPISGHKSVSWYQQVLGQGPQFIFQYYEKEERGRGNFPDRFSARQFPNYSSELNVNALLLGDSALYLCASSSTGTGKGSGNTIYFGEGSWLTVV.